This T cell receptor beta chain was documented in a study of blood T cell repertoires in COVID-19. Study background: Researchers got acute and convalescent COVID-19 samples from the United States, Italy and Spain. Nucleic acid was either cDNA or gDNA, and it came from T cells, B-cell-depleted T cells, or PBMCs.

This CDR3 region has 13 residues. Germline CDR1 KGHSH, CDR2 LQKENI. V lost 0 bases, J lost 8 bases, and 3 bases stayed unmatched. Clones were read by immunoSEQ multiplex PCR, and TCRdb kept only the in-frame ones, dropping some. Of about 41,000 clones in the sample, around 86% were seen once. The chain carries TRBV18 and TRBJ1-2, with 7 nucleotides matching TRBD1. What was sequenced was peripheral blood. This sequence originates from a woman older than 75 with acute or convalescent COVID-19. CDR3 nucleotide sequence: TGTGCCAGCTCACCACCGAGGGGACAGGGCTACACCTTC. It is translated as CASSPPRGQGYTF.